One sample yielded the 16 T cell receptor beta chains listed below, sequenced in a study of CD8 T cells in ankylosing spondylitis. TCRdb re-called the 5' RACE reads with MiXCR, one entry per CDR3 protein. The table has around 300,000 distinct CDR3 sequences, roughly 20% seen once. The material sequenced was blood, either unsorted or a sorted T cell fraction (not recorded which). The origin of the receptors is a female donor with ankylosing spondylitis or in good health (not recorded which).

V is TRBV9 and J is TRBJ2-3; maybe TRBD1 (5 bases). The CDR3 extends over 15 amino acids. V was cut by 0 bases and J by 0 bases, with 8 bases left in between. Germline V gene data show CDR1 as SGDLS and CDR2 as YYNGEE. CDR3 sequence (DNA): TGTGCCAGCAGCGTAGGGGGCCCTAGCACAGATACGCAGTATTTT. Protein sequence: CASSVGGPSTDTQYF.

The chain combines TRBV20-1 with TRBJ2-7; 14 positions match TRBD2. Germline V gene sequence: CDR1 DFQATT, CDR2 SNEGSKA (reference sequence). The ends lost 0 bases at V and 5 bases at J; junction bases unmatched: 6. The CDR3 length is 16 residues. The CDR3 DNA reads TGCAGTGCTAGAGATACCGGACTAGCGGGAGGTGACGAGCAGTACTTC. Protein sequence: CSARDTGLAGGDEQYF.

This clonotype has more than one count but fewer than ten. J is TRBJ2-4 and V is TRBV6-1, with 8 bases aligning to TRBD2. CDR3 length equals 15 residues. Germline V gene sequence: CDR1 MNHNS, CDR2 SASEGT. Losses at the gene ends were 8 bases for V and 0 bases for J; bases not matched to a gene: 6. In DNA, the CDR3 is TGTGCCAGCCGGACTAGCTCAGTAGCCAAAAACATTCAGTACTTC. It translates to CASRTSSVAKNIQYF.

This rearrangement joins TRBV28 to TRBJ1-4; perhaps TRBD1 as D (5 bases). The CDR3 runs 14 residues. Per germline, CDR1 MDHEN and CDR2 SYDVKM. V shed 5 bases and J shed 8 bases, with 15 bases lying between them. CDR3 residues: CASSPGAGTEKLFF. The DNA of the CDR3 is TGTGCCAGCAGTCCCGGGGCAGGGACCGAAAAACTGTTTTTT.

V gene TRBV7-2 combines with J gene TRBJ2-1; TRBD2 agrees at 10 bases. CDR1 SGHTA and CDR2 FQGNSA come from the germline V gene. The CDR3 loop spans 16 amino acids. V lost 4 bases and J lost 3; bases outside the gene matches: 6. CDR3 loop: CASSSWLAGDYNEQFF. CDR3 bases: TGTGCCAGCAGCTCTTGGCTAGCGGGGGACTACAATGAGCAGTTCTTC.

This CDR3 is CASSVGMVGYGYTF. The CDR3 region has the DNA TGTGCCAGCAGCGTAGGGATGGTCGGCTATGGCTACACCTTC. The chain is built from TRBV9 and TRBJ1-2; D is uncertain. V lost 0 bases and J lost 4, with 10 bases in between. The CDR3 consists of 14 residues. Germline assignment: CDR1 SGDLS and CDR2 YYNGEE.

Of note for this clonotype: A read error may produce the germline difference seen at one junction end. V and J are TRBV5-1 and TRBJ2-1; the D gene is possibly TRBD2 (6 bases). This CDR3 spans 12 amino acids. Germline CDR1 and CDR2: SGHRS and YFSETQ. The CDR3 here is CASSLLGDWSEF. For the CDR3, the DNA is TGCGCCAGCAGCTTGTTGGGGGACTGGTCTGAATTC. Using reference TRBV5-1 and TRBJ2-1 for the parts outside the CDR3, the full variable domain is KAGVTQTPRYLIKTRGQQVTLSCSPISGHRSVSWYQQTPGQGLQFLFEYFSETQRNKGNFPGRFSGRQFSNSRSEMNVSTLELGDSALYLCASSLLGDWSEFGPGTRLTVL.

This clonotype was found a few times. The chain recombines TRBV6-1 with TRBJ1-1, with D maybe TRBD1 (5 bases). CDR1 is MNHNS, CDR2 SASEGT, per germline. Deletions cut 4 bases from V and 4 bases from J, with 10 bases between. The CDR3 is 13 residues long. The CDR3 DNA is TGTGCCAGCAGTGTGGACATGCCCACTGAAGCTTTCTTT. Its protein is CASSVDMPTEAFF.

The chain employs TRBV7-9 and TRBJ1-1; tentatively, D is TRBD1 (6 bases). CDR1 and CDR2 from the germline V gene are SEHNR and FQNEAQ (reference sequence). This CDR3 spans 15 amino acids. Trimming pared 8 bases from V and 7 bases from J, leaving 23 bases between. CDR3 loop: CASSKGGRSGIEAFF. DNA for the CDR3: TGTGCCAGCTCCAAGGGGGGGCGTAGTGGGATTGAAGCTTTCTTT.

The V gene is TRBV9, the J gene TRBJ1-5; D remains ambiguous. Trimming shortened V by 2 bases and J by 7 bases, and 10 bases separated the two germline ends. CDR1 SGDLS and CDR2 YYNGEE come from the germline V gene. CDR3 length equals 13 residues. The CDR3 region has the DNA TGTGCCAGCAGCGTCGGGCACGGACAGCCCCAGCATTTT. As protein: CASSVGHGQPQHF.

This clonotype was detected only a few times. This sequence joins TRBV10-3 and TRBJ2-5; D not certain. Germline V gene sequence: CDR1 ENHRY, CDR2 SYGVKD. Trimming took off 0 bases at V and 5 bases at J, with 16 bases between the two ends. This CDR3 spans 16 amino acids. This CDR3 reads CAISESGTVLTETQYF. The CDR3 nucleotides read TGTGCCATCAGTGAGTCGGGAACAGTCCTCACGGAGACCCAGTACTTC.

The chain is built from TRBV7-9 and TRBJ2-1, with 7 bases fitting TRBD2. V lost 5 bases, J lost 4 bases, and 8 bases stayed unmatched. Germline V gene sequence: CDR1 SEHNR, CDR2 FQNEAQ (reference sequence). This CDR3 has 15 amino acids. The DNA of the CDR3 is TGTGCCAGCAGCCTACGTGCTAGCGGATACAATGAGCAGTTCTTC. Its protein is CASSLRASGYNEQFF.

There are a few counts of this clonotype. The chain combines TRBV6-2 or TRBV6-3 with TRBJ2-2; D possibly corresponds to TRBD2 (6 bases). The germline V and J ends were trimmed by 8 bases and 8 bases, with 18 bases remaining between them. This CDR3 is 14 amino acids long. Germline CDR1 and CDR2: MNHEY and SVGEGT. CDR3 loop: CASRRGPRSGELFF. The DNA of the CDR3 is TGTGCCAGCCGGCGGGGACCCCGGTCGGGGGAGCTGTTTTTT.

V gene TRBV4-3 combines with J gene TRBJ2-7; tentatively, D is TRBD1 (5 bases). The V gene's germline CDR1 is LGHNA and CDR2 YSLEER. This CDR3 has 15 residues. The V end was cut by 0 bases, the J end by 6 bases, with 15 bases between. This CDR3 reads CASSQDPTLRGEQYF. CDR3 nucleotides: TGCGCCAGCAGCCAAGATCCCACACTAAGGGGCGAGCAGTACTTC.

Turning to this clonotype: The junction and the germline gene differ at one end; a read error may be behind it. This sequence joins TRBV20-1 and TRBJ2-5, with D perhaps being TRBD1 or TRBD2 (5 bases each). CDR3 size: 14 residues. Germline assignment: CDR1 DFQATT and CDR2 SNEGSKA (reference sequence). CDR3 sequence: CSASRWGRPLLDDF. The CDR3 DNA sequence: TGCAGTGCATCCAGATGGGGACGGCCTCTACTCGACGACTTC.

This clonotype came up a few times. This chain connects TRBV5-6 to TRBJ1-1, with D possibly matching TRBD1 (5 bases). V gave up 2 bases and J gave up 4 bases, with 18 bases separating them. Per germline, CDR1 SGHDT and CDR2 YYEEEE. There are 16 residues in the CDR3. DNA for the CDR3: TGTGCCAGCAGCTTTGTGGCAGGGAAGGGGAGCACTGAAGCTTTCTTT. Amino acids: CASSFVAGKGSTEAFF.